A selection of T cell receptor beta chains follows, all from one sample in a study of naive and memory T cell subsets. MiXCR, applied by TCRdb to the UMI-ligation and nested PCR reads, yields one record per CDR3 protein. The data contain over 100,000 distinct CDR3 sequences, approximately 37% of them singletons. Sequencing was done on a sample of central memory CD4+ T cells from blood. The source is a human donor in good health. Both conserved end residues are part of each CDR3. A D gene is named only where the DNA matches it firmly. A row's size may be missing; if present it is once, few, many or a size class.

clone size: -
V gene: TRBV18
J gene: TRBJ1-5
D gene: TRBD1
CDR3 DNA: TGTGCCAGCTCACCCACGGGGACAGGGGGCTTGCAGCCCCAGCATTTT
CDR3 protein: CASSPTGTGGLQPQHF

clone size: -
V gene: TRBV7-9
J gene: TRBJ2-1
D gene: -
CDR3 DNA: TGTGCTGGTGGCAGGAGAGGGGTTAATGAGCAGTTCTTC
CDR3 protein: CAGGRRGVNEQFF

clone size: -
V gene: TRBV20-1
J gene: TRBJ2-3
D gene: TRBD2
CDR3 DNA: TGCAGTGCCCGGACTAGCAGAGATACGCAGTATTTT
CDR3 protein: CSARTSRDTQYF

clone size: -
V gene: TRBV6-5
J gene: TRBJ2-7
D gene: -
CDR3 DNA: TGTGCCAGCAGTTATACCCGGACAGCGGTTGGGGAGCAGTACTTC
CDR3 protein: CASSYTRTAVGEQYF

clone size: few
V gene: TRBV28
J gene: TRBJ2-1
D gene: -
CDR3 DNA: TGTGCCACCGTTAGGTCTTTGAATGAGCAGTTCTTC
CDR3 protein: CATVRSLNEQFF

clone size: -
V gene: TRBV9
J gene: TRBJ2-3
D gene: TRBD2
CDR3 DNA: TGTGCCAGCAGCGTAGTTGGGACTAGCGGGAGTTACGATACGCAGTATTTT
CDR3 protein: CASSVVGTSGSYDTQYF

clone size: many
V gene: TRBV20-1
J gene: TRBJ2-5
D gene: TRBD1
CDR3 DNA: TGCAGTGCTAGGAAGGGGGCCCAAGAGACCCAGTACTTC
CDR3 protein: CSARKGAQETQYF

clone size: -
V gene: TRBV20-1
J gene: TRBJ2-1
D gene: TRBD1
CDR3 DNA: TGCAGTGCTAGAGAATGGGGCAGGGGGCCTAGAAATGAGCAGTTCTTC
CDR3 protein: CSAREWGRGPRNEQFF

clone size: few
V gene: TRBV10-3
J gene: TRBJ1-4
D gene: -
CDR3 DNA: TGTGCCATCAGTGACAGGGATAATGAAAAACTGTTTTTT
CDR3 protein: CAISDRDNEKLFF

clone size: -
V gene: TRBV20-1
J gene: TRBJ1-5
D gene: -
CDR3 DNA: TGCAGTGCTTCACACCCAGGGAGGCTCAATCAGCCCCAGCATTTT
CDR3 protein: CSASHPGRLNQPQHF

clone size: -
V gene: TRBV29-1
J gene: TRBJ2-3
D gene: -
CDR3 DNA: TGCAGCGCCTTCGACCTCGCGGGGACTAGCACAGATACGCAGTATTTT
CDR3 protein: CSAFDLAGTSTDTQYF

clone size: few
V gene: TRBV7-2
J gene: TRBJ2-7
D gene: -
CDR3 DNA: TGTGCCAGCAGCTTAGGAACAGGGTTCGGCGAGCAGTACTTC
CDR3 protein: CASSLGTGFGEQYF

clone size: -
V gene: TRBV28
J gene: TRBJ2-7
D gene: -
CDR3 DNA: TGTGCCAGTAGTGCGGGGTACCACGAGCAGTACTTC
CDR3 protein: CASSAGYHEQYF

clone size: few
V gene: TRBV9
J gene: TRBJ2-3
D gene: -
CDR3 DNA: TGTGCCAGCAGCTCTTTTGGGGGTTACCGCACAGATACGCAGTATTTT
CDR3 protein: CASSSFGGYRTDTQYF

clone size: -
V gene: TRBV5-1
J gene: TRBJ2-1
D gene: -
CDR3 DNA: TGCGCCAGCAGCTTGGCCCGGACAGTAAACAATGAGCAGTTCTTC
CDR3 protein: CASSLARTVNNEQFF

clone size: few
V gene: TRBV30
J gene: TRBJ1-5
D gene: -
CDR3 DNA: TGTGCCTGGAGTGTCCCCAGGGGATACGGCAATCAGCCCCAGCATTTT
CDR3 protein: CAWSVPRGYGNQPQHF

clone size: few
V gene: TRBV29-1
J gene: TRBJ2-2
D gene: -
CDR3 DNA: TGCAGCGTCCTCAGGGGCTCGGGGTACACCGGGGAGCTGTTTTTT
CDR3 protein: CSVLRGSGYTGELFF

clone size: -
V gene: TRBV18
J gene: TRBJ2-3
D gene: TRBD2
CDR3 DNA: TGTGCCAGCTCACCGGGACTAGCCGTTAACACAGATACGCAGTATTTT
CDR3 protein: CASSPGLAVNTDTQYF

clone size: -
V gene: TRBV12-3/TRBV12-4
J gene: TRBJ1-4
D gene: -
CDR3 DNA: TGTGCCAGCAGTTTGGCAGGACAGTTTAATGAAAAACTGTTTTTT
CDR3 protein: CASSLAGQFNEKLFF

clone size: -
V gene: TRBV24-1
J gene: TRBJ2-2
D gene: -
CDR3 DNA: TGTGCCACCAGCGTCGACACCGGGGAGCTGTTTTTT
CDR3 protein: CATSVDTGELFF

clone size: few
V gene: TRBV18
J gene: TRBJ1-4
D gene: -
CDR3 DNA: TGTGCCAGCTCCATACGGGGAGACGAAAAACTGTTTTTT
CDR3 protein: CASSIRGDEKLFF

clone size: few
V gene: TRBV5-8
J gene: TRBJ1-5
D gene: TRBD1
CDR3 DNA: TGTGCCAGCAGCCCTGGACAGGCGCGCAATCAGCCCCAGCATTTT
CDR3 protein: CASSPGQARNQPQHF

clone size: -
V gene: TRBV12-5
J gene: TRBJ1-4
D gene: -
CDR3 DNA: TGTGCTAGTGGCAGAAGTTCTAATGAAAAACTGTTTTTT
CDR3 protein: CASGRSSNEKLFF

clone size: -
V gene: TRBV10-2
J gene: TRBJ2-5
D gene: -
CDR3 DNA: TGCGCCAGCAGCCGGAGTGGCCAAGAGACCCAGTACTTC
CDR3 protein: CASSRSGQETQYF

clone size: -
V gene: TRBV21-1
J gene: TRBJ2-3
D gene: -
CDR3 DNA: TGTGCCAGCAGCAAAGATAGCGGGAGTTGGACAGATACGCAGTATTTT
CDR3 protein: CASSKDSGSWTDTQYF

clone size: -
V gene: TRBV18
J gene: TRBJ2-7
D gene: TRBD1
CDR3 DNA: TGTGCCAGCTCACTCACAGGGGACGCCTACGAGCAGTACTTC
CDR3 protein: CASSLTGDAYEQYF

clone size: few
V gene: TRBV6-5
J gene: TRBJ2-7
D gene: TRBD1
CDR3 DNA: TGTGCCAGCAGTTACTCCTACCAGGGGGCCTCCTACGAGCAGTACTTC
CDR3 protein: CASSYSYQGASYEQYF

clone size: few
V gene: TRBV20-1
J gene: TRBJ2-7
D gene: -
CDR3 DNA: TGCAGTGCTAGGGCTGGGACAACGGGCGAGCAGTACTTC
CDR3 protein: CSARAGTTGEQYF

clone size: many
V gene: TRBV7-3
J gene: TRBJ2-1
D gene: -
CDR3 DNA: TGTGCCAGCAGCTTTACCGGGAGACTTAACTACAATGAGCAGTTCTTC
CDR3 protein: CASSFTGRLNYNEQFF

clone size: many
V gene: TRBV4-3
J gene: TRBJ2-6
D gene: TRBD2
CDR3 DNA: TGCGCCAGCAGCCGCAATAGCGGGAACTCTGGGGCCAACGTCCTGACTTTC
CDR3 protein: CASSRNSGNSGANVLTF

clone size: many
V gene: TRBV28
J gene: TRBJ2-7
D gene: TRBD1
CDR3 DNA: TGTGCCAGCAGTAGGACAGGGATGTACGAGCAGTACTTC
CDR3 protein: CASSRTGMYEQYF

clone size: -
V gene: TRBV6-2/TRBV6-3
J gene: TRBJ2-1
D gene: -
CDR3 DNA: TGTGCCAGCAGTTATATATCCTACAATGAGCAGTTCTTC
CDR3 protein: CASSYISYNEQFF

clone size: many
V gene: TRBV27
J gene: TRBJ2-1
D gene: -
CDR3 DNA: TGTGCCAGCAGTACCTGGAGCAGATCCTACAATGAGCAGTTCTTC
CDR3 protein: CASSTWSRSYNEQFF

clone size: -
V gene: TRBV9
J gene: TRBJ2-3
D gene: -
CDR3 DNA: TGTGCCAGCAGCTGGGAACTCTCAGGGACAGATACGCAGTATTTT
CDR3 protein: CASSWELSGTDTQYF

clone size: few
V gene: TRBV9
J gene: TRBJ2-7
D gene: TRBD1
CDR3 DNA: TGTGCCAGCAGCGTAGAGGGACAGGGCTACGAGCAGTACTTC
CDR3 protein: CASSVEGQGYEQYF

clone size: many
V gene: TRBV5-6
J gene: TRBJ2-7
D gene: TRBD2
CDR3 DNA: TGTGCCAGCAGCTTCCTTGGGACTAGCGCGTCCTACGAGCAGTACTTC
CDR3 protein: CASSFLGTSASYEQYF

clone size: -
V gene: TRBV7-2
J gene: TRBJ1-5
D gene: -
CDR3 DNA: TGTGCCAGCAGCCCCGACAACAATCAGCCCCAGCATTTT
CDR3 protein: CASSPDNNQPQHF

clone size: -
V gene: TRBV27
J gene: TRBJ2-2
D gene: TRBD1
CDR3 DNA: TGTGCCAGCAGGGCACGGGACAGGGGCGACACCGGGGAGCTGTTTTTT
CDR3 protein: CASRARDRGDTGELFF

clone size: -
V gene: TRBV6-1
J gene: TRBJ2-7
D gene: TRBD1
CDR3 DNA: TGTGCCAGCACAGGACAGGCAGTTACCACCGGTTACGAGCAGTACTTC
CDR3 protein: CASTGQAVTTGYEQYF

clone size: -
V gene: TRBV7-2
J gene: TRBJ1-2
D gene: -
CDR3 DNA: TGTGCCAGCAGCTTTGATAGGTTCTATGGCTACACCTTC
CDR3 protein: CASSFDRFYGYTF

clone size: few
V gene: TRBV20-1
J gene: TRBJ2-1
D gene: TRBD2
CDR3 DNA: TGCAGTGCTAGAGTGCTAGCGGGAGCCTACAATGAGCAGTTCTTC
CDR3 protein: CSARVLAGAYNEQFF

clone size: -
V gene: TRBV19
J gene: TRBJ1-6
D gene: -
CDR3 DNA: TGTGCCAGCGGTTGGGCAGGGAGAAATTCACCCCTCCACTTT
CDR3 protein: CASGWAGRNSPLHF

clone size: -
V gene: TRBV20-1
J gene: TRBJ1-1
D gene: TRBD1
CDR3 DNA: TGCAGTGCTAGACTTACAGGGGCGAACACTGAAGCTTTCTTT
CDR3 protein: CSARLTGANTEAFF

clone size: few
V gene: TRBV12-3/TRBV12-4
J gene: TRBJ1-5
D gene: -
CDR3 DNA: TGTGCCAGCAGTTTAGGGACAGTGAATCAGCCCCAGCATTTT
CDR3 protein: CASSLGTVNQPQHF

clone size: -
V gene: TRBV20-1
J gene: TRBJ2-7
D gene: TRBD2
CDR3 DNA: TGCAGTGCCCTGGGGGGTTCTAGCGGCACTACTCCCTACGAGCAGTACTTC
CDR3 protein: CSALGGSSGTTPYEQYF

clone size: -
V gene: TRBV9
J gene: TRBJ2-1
D gene: -
CDR3 DNA: TGTGCCAGCAGCGTAGGTAATCGGGGGAATGAGCAGTTCTTC
CDR3 protein: CASSVGNRGNEQFF

clone size: few
V gene: TRBV9
J gene: TRBJ2-1
D gene: TRBD2
CDR3 DNA: TGTGCCAGCAGCGCGGGGCTAGCGGGGGGCTACAATGAGCAGTTCTTC
CDR3 protein: CASSAGLAGGYNEQFF

clone size: few
V gene: TRBV7-6
J gene: TRBJ1-6
D gene: -
CDR3 DNA: TGTGCCAGCAGCTTGGGGGACTGGGGGGATTCACCCCTCCACTTT
CDR3 protein: CASSLGDWGDSPLHF

clone size: -
V gene: TRBV9
J gene: TRBJ2-3
D gene: -
CDR3 DNA: TGTGCCAGCAGCGTAGAGGGGACAGATACGCAGTATTTT
CDR3 protein: CASSVEGTDTQYF

clone size: few
V gene: TRBV5-1
J gene: TRBJ2-1
D gene: -
CDR3 DNA: TGCGCCAGCAGCTTGGACCCGAGTACCTACAATGAGCAGTTCTTC
CDR3 protein: CASSLDPSTYNEQFF

clone size: -
V gene: TRBV20-1
J gene: TRBJ1-2
D gene: -
CDR3 DNA: TGCAGTGCTAGCAGCCCCCCAGGGACTTATGGCTACACCTTC
CDR3 protein: CSASSPPGTYGYTF